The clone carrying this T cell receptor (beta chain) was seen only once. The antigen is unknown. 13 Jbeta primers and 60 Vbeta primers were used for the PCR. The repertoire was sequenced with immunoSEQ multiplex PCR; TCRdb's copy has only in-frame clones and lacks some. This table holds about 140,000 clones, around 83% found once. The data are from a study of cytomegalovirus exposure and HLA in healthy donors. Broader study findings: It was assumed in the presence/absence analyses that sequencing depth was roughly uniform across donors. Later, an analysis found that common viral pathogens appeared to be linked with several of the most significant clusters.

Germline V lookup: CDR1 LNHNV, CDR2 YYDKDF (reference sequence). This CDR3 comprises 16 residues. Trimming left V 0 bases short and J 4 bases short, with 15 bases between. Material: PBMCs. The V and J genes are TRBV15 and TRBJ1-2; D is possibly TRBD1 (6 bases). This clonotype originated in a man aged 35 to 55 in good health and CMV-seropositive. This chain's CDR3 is CATSRERQAMGYGYTF. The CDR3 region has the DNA TGTGCCACCAGCAGAGAGAGACAGGCCATGGGCTATGGCTACACCTTC.